The present TCR beta chain was sequenced within a study of T cell responses to AZD1222 COVID-19 vaccine. The V gene's germline CDR1 is SNHLY and CDR2 FYNNEI. The CDR3 has 15 amino acids. The ends were cut back, 4 bases at V and 1 base at J, with 11 bases in the middle. Second-dose recipients at about 4 or about 12 weeks were treated as one pooled group. Measured with immunoSEQ multiplex PCR; TCRdb has only the in-frame clones, and not every one. The sample includes about 150,000 clones, over 75% seen only once; the top ten take 3.2%. This sample comprised peripheral blood, obtained 28 days after the second AZD1222 dose. This clonotype was sampled from an adult who received the AZD1222 COVID-19 vaccine. The chain employs TRBV2 and TRBJ2-1; the D gene is possibly TRBD1 (6 bases). CDR3 nucleotides: TGTGCCAGCAGTGCCGGGACAAGTTCCTACAATGAGCAGTTCTTC. As protein: CASSAGTSSYNEQFF.